A single sample gave rise to the 18 T cell receptor beta chains below, sequenced in a study of identical twins. TCRdb redid the calling of the 5' RACE reads with MiXCR, one entry per CDR3 protein. The table lists approximately 590,000 distinct CDR3 sequences, approximately 9.6% of them singletons. The data also belong to a second study, concerning yellow fever vaccine responses in identical twins.

The sample consisted of PBMCs. The source of these receptors is a woman between 18 and 29 years old in good health.

The chain carries TRBV7-6 and TRBJ1-2, with TRBD1 matching 7 bases. The V and J ends lost 6 bases and 5 bases, in that order; junction bases with no gene match: 12. Germline assignment: CDR1 SGHVS and CDR2 FNYEAQ. This CDR3 is 15 amino acids long. CDR3 in DNA: TGTGCCAGCAGTTTGCAAACAGGGGACCGATATGGCTACACCTTC. Amino acid sequence: CASSLQTGDRYGYTF.

In this sample, this clonotype turned up a few times. The chain carries TRBV10-1 and TRBJ2-1; possibly TRBD2 for D (5 bases). The CDR3 covers 15 residues. V dropped 4 bases and J dropped 5 bases, with 15 bases sitting between them. Germline values: CDR1 WNHNN, CDR2 SYGVQD (reference sequence). CDR3 region: CASSALRLYNNEQFF. DNA of the CDR3: TGCGCCAGCAGTGCCCTCCGACTATACAACAATGAGCAGTTCTTC.

This chain links TRBV20-1 with TRBJ2-7; 7 positions agree with TRBD1. The CDR3 runs 14 residues. The germline CDR1 and CDR2 sequences are DFQATT and SNEGSKA (reference sequence). V dropped 6 bases and J dropped 3; count of bases not matched to a gene: 11. CDR3 protein: CSAAKIGTDYEQYF. The CDR3 region has the DNA TGCAGTGCCGCGAAAATCGGGACAGACTACGAGCAGTACTTC.

Notes on this clonotype: Here the CDR3 omits its conserved ending phenylalanine or tryptophan, so a read error is the likely source. V is TRBV20-1 and J is TRBJ2-3; perhaps TRBD2 as D (5 bases). Between the trimmed V and J ends, which lost 0 bases and 0 bases, there was a span of 10 bases. The CDR3 loop spans 15 amino acids. Germline values: CDR1 DFQATT, CDR2 SNEGSKA (reference sequence). The CDR3: CSARDVRASTDTQYL. In DNA form, the CDR3 reads TGCAGTGCTAGAGATGTGCGGGCCAGCACAGATACGCAGTATTTA.

The V call is TRBV6-2 or TRBV6-3, the J call TRBJ2-1; D might be TRBD2 (6 bases). Germline CDR1 MNHEY, CDR2 SVGEGT. V lost 6 bases, J lost 0 bases, and 12 bases lay in between. This CDR3 contains 15 residues. CDR3 sequence reads: CASRVAGSSYNEQFF. CDR3 DNA: TGTGCCAGCAGGGTGGCCGGGAGCTCCTACAATGAGCAGTTCTTC.

This clonotype has at least ten counts. The gene calls are TRBV11-1 and TRBJ2-1; 12 bases align to TRBD2. V shed 4 bases, J shed 4 bases, and the junction held 17 bases outside the gene matches. This CDR3 spans 20 amino acids. Germline assignment: CDR1 SGHAT and CDR2 FQDESV (reference sequence). The CDR3 DNA reads TGTGCCAGCAGCTCGTCTAGCGGGAGGGCTGAGGCCGAGATTTACAATGAGCAGTTCTTC. This sequence encodes CASSSSSGRAEAEIYNEQFF.

This clonotype was observed a handful of times. The chain links TRBV7-3 to TRBJ2-4, with 10 bases that match TRBD2. Germline lookup yields CDR1 SGHTA and CDR2 FQGTGA. The CDR3 contains 15 residues. J gave up 10 bases and V 2 bases, and 8 bases lay outside the gene matches. Written as DNA, the CDR3 is TGTGCCAGCAGCTTACAAGCGGGGGGGCTAGGTATTCAGTACTTC. This sequence encodes CASSLQAGGLGIQYF.

This clonotype was detected ten times or more. V usage is TRBV6-1 and J usage is TRBJ2-7, with 10 nucleotides matching TRBD2. CDR3 length: 15 amino acids. In germline, CDR1 is MNHNS, CDR2 SASEGT. Trimming at V came to 6 bases and at J to 4 bases, leaving 9 bases not matched to a gene. The CDR3 bases are TGTGCCAGCAGCAGGACTAGCGGAGGGTCGTACGAGCAGTACTTC. Residues: CASSRTSGGSYEQYF.

This clonotype was seen many times. CDR3 region: CASSFSKLYEAFF. CDR3 coding DNA: TGTGCCAGCAGCTTTTCAAAACTATATGAAGCTTTCTTT. This rearrangement joins TRBV7-2 to TRBJ1-1, with no clear D. The CDR3 runs 13 residues. Germline V gene lookup returns CDR1 SGHTA and CDR2 FQGNSA. Trimming cost V 3 bases and J 7 bases, with 12 bases left between them.

This clonotype was recorded a few times. V usage is TRBV12-3 or TRBV12-4 and J usage is TRBJ1-6; possibly TRBD1 for D (5 bases). The V gene lost 7 bases and the J gene lost 0 bases, with 16 bases spanning the gap. The CDR3 length is 17 residues. CDR3 bases: TGTGCCAGCACGGGGCAGGGAGGCAACTCCTATAATTCACCCCTCCACTTT. Protein product: CASTGQGGNSYNSPLHF.

V gene TRBV4-3 combines with J gene TRBJ2-6, with D possibly being TRBD1 (5 bases). The germline gives CDR1 LGHNA, CDR2 YSLEER. The V gene lost 0 bases and the J gene lost 0 bases, with 6 bases spanning the gap. This CDR3 region has 16 residues. The CDR3 spells CASSQDQGSGANVLTF. CDR3 bases: TGCGCCAGCAGCCAAGACCAGGGCTCTGGGGCCAACGTCCTGACTTTC.

This clonotype was counted at least ten times. The rearrangement uses TRBV3-1 and TRBJ1-4, with 7 bases lining up with TRBD1. The germline CDR1 and CDR2 sequences are LGHDT and YNNKEL (reference sequence). Germline trimming cut 2 bases from V and 8 bases from J; bases unmatched to any gene: 2. The CDR3 runs 13 residues. The CDR3 DNA reads TGTGCCAGCAGCCAACAGGGGGGCGAAAAACTGTTTTTT. Translating it yields CASSQQGGEKLFF.

CDR3 sequence (DNA): TGTGCCAGCAGCTTACAGGAAGGGCCACCGATCTATGGCTACACCTTC. Translating it yields CASSLQEGPPIYGYTF. The rearrangement links TRBV13 to TRBJ1-2; no clear D gene. Germline V gene lookup returns CDR1 PRHDT and CDR2 FYEKMQ (reference sequence). V dropped 2 bases and J dropped 4 bases, with 17 bases sitting between them. The CDR3 runs 16 residues.

The chain joins TRBV5-4 to TRBJ2-1, with TRBD1 matching over 8 bases. V shed 2 bases, J shed 6 bases, and the junction held 13 bases outside the gene matches. The germline CDR1 and CDR2 sequences are SGHNT and YYREEE (reference sequence). The CDR3 is 17 amino acids. CDR3 loop: CASSFPPRQGIPNEQFF. The CDR3 bases are TGTGCCAGCAGCTTTCCCCCCCGACAGGGGATCCCCAATGAGCAGTTCTTC.

The chain has TRBV7-2 and TRBJ2-3; 9 nucleotides agree with TRBD2. Germline V CDR1 and CDR2: SGHTA, FQGNSA. The CDR3 is 17 amino acids. Losses at the gene ends were 0 bases for V and 3 bases for J; bases not matched to a gene: 7. The CDR3 spells CASSLAVISGRTDTQYF. CDR3 nucleotide sequence: TGTGCCAGCAGCTTAGCGGTTATTAGCGGGAGAACAGATACGCAGTATTTT.

The sample holds a few counts of this clonotype. The genes are TRBV4-3 and TRBJ2-3; 9 bases map to TRBD1. Germline assignment: CDR1 LGHNA and CDR2 YSLEER. The CDR3 is made up of 20 amino acids. Trimming at V came to 3 bases and at J to 6 bases, leaving 22 bases not matched to a gene. CDR3 loop: CASSQGPHSMGQGIADTQYF. The CDR3 region has the DNA TGCGCCAGCAGCCAGGGCCCCCACTCCATGGGACAGGGAATAGCGGATACGCAGTATTTT.

This rearrangement joins TRBV20-1 to TRBJ2-7; no clear D. With 2 bases removed from V and 4 bases from J, the gap between germline ends came to 9 bases. CDR1 DFQATT and CDR2 SNEGSKA come from the germline V gene (reference sequence). CDR3 length: 12 residues. The DNA of the CDR3 is TGCAGTGCTAGACAGCTGGAGTACGAGCAGTACTTC. Protein: CSARQLEYEQYF.

The chain has TRBV7-6 and TRBJ1-6; TRBD1 matches at 7 bases. J lost 0 bases, V lost 2 bases, and 7 bases had no gene match. Germline CDR1 SGHVS, CDR2 FNYEAQ. This CDR3 region has 18 residues. CDR3 sequence (DNA): TGTGCCAGCAGCTTAACCCAGGGGGGTAGCTCCTATAATTCACCCCTCCACTTT. The encoded protein is CASSLTQGGSSYNSPLHF.